This passage covers 28 T cell receptor beta chains from one sample sequenced in a study of blood T cell repertoires in COVID-19. Assay: immunoSEQ multiplex PCR; the TCRdb copy retains only in-frame clones and omits some. The repertoire consists of some 400,000 clones, with more than 65% occurring once and the leading ten covering under 1.2%. Sequences were obtained from peripheral blood. The receptors originated from a human donor with acute or convalescent COVID-19. The donor label of this sample is uncertain.

The count of this clone is one. The V and J genes are TRBV21-1 and TRBJ2-1; the DNA was not compared with TRBD2, the D call given in the table. TRBV21-1 is a listed pseudogene. There are 15 residues in the CDR3. CDR3 in DNA: TGTGCCAGCAGTATTCGAGACAAGGAGGTTCATGAGCAGTTCTTC. Protein: CASSIRDKEVHEQFF.

This rearrangement joins TRBV3-1 (or the pseudogene TRBV3-2) to TRBJ1-1, with 11 bases identical to TRBD1. The CDR3 consists of 13 residues. The V and J ends lost 1 base and 12 bases, in that order; junction bases with no gene match: 4. Germline CDR1 LGHDT, CDR2 YNNKEL (reference sequence). The CDR3 DNA reads as TGTGCCAGCAGCCAAGGGACAGGGGGCTCGACTTTCTTT. It specifies CASSQGTGGSTFF.

The rearrangement uses TRBV5-6 and TRBJ2-6; 10 bases map to TRBD1. The trim removed 5 bases at V and 12 bases at J, leaving 2 bases unmatched. CDR3 size: 12 residues. CDR1 is SGHDT, CDR2 YYEEEE, per germline. The CDR3 protein is CASSRDRGVLTF. The CDR3 DNA follows: TGTGCCAGCAGTCGGGACAGGGGCGTCCTGACTTTC.

The chain couples TRBV27 to TRBJ2-2; a weak D match, TRBD2 (6 bases). Trimming shortened V by 6 bases and J by 7 bases, and 15 bases separated the two germline ends. Germline lookup yields CDR1 MNHEY and CDR2 SMNVEV (reference sequence). CDR3 length equals 14 residues. Here the CDR3 DNA reads TGTGCCAGCAGAACGACGTCGGGAGACGGGGAGCTGTTTTTT. This sequence encodes CASRTTSGDGELFF.

The V call is TRBV10-3, the J call TRBJ1-2; 9 positions match TRBD1. Looked up from germline, CDR1 is ENHRY and CDR2 is SYGVKD. The CDR3 sequence is 13 residues long. The V segment lost 6 bases and the J segment 7 bases; nucleotides outside the gene matches: 6. The CDR3 bases are TGTGCCATCAGCGGGACAGGGCGGGGTGGCTACACCTTC. Its protein product is CAISGTGRGGYTF.

The V gene is TRBV2, the J gene TRBJ2-1; 9 nucleotides line up with TRBD2. The CDR3 length is 15 residues. Germline V gene data show CDR1 as SNHLY and CDR2 as FYNNEI. The V gene end was trimmed by 7 bases and the J gene end by 7 bases; junction bases not matched to a gene: 11. The CDR3 here is CASNDPGLARNEQFF. The DNA of the CDR3 is TGTGCCAGCAACGATCCGGGACTAGCTCGGAATGAGCAGTTCTTC.

The genes are TRBV2 and TRBJ1-1; no firm D call. Trimming stripped 7 bases from V and 1 base from J, with 10 bases between. CDR1 is SNHLY and CDR2 is FYNNEI in the germline V gene. The CDR3 sequence is 13 residues long. The CDR3 DNA sequence: TGTGCCAGCAATCCAGACACGAACACTGAAGCTTTCTTT. As protein: CASNPDTNTEAFF.

Of note for this clone: The sample carries other DNA sequences with the same CDR3. The chain is built from TRBV5-4 and TRBJ2-7, with D tentatively TRBD1 (5 bases). Trimming cost V 0 bases and J 4 bases, with 5 bases left between them. This CDR3 contains 12 residues. In germline, CDR1 is SGHNT, CDR2 YYREEE (reference sequence). CDR3 loop: CASSLDRYEQYF. In DNA form, the CDR3 reads TGTGCCAGCAGCTTGGACAGGTACGAGCAGTACTTC.

The chain is built from TRBV18 and TRBJ1-2; unclear D gene. Germline V CDR1 and CDR2: KGHSH, LQKENI. V was clipped by 6 bases and J by 2 bases, with 22 bases between them. The CDR3 length is 17 residues. The CDR3 region is CASSPTRTAGWNYGYTF. CDR3 sequence (DNA): TGTGCCAGCTCCCCAACGAGGACGGCGGGGTGGAACTATGGCTACACCTTC.

The chain combines TRBV5-4 with TRBJ2-5; the match to TRBD2 covers 11 bases. The CDR3 consists of 16 residues. Germline V CDR1 and CDR2: SGHNT, YYREEE (reference sequence). The V gene end was trimmed by 0 bases and the J gene end by 1 base; junction bases not matched to a gene: 2. The CDR3 reads CASSLGTSGSQETQYF. CDR3 DNA sequence: TGTGCCAGCAGCTTGGGTACTAGCGGGAGCCAAGAGACCCAGTACTTC.

This chain connects TRBV20-1 to TRBJ2-7; maybe TRBD1 (5 bases). The CDR3 is 13 residues long. Germline CDR1 and CDR2: DFQATT and SNEGSKA (reference sequence). The germline V and J ends were trimmed by 3 bases and 3 bases, with 12 bases remaining between them. This CDR3 reads CSASPKRGYEQYF. DNA for the CDR3: TGCAGTGCTAGTCCAAAAAGGGGCTACGAGCAGTACTTC.

The CDR3 loop reads CASSRTSSSGNTIYF. As DNA, the CDR3 is TGTGCCAGCAGCCGGACATCCTCCTCTGGAAACACCATATATTTT. V gene TRBV5-4 combines with J gene TRBJ1-3, with D possibly being TRBD1 (5 bases). Germline-derived CDR1 and CDR2 are SGHNT and YYREEE (reference sequence). Trimming cost V 4 bases and J 0 bases, with 11 bases left between them. The CDR3 contains 15 residues.

The V call is TRBV7-9, the J call TRBJ1-6, with 7 bases aligning to TRBD1. Germline V lookup: CDR1 SEHNR, CDR2 FQNEAQ (reference sequence). The V segment lost 1 base and the J segment 8 bases; nucleotides outside the gene matches: 2. The CDR3 runs 14 residues. CDR3: CASSLEGGHSPLHF. The CDR3 DNA is TGTGCCAGCAGCTTAGAAGGGGGCCATTCACCCCTCCACTTT.

V is TRBV7-9 and J is TRBJ2-2, with 8 bases fitting TRBD1. CDR3 length: 15 residues. The germline V gene encodes CDR1 SEHNR and CDR2 FQNEAQ (reference sequence). V was pared by 3 bases and J by 4 bases, with 4 bases of the junction left unmatched. Here the CDR3 reads CASSFWTGSTGELFF. DNA for the CDR3: TGTGCCAGCAGCTTCTGGACAGGGTCCACCGGGGAGCTGTTTTTT.

This clone was recorded once. The rearrangement links TRBV9 to TRBJ2-1; 7 positions match TRBD2. The V gene's germline CDR1 is SGDLS and CDR2 YYNGEE. CDR3 length: 14 amino acids. J lost 9 bases, V lost 0 bases, and 6 bases had no gene match. This CDR3 is CASSVDGGRGEQFF. CDR3 coding DNA: TGTGCCAGCAGCGTAGACGGCGGGAGAGGTGAGCAGTTCTTC.

J is TRBJ2-2 and V is TRBV2; a possible D gene is TRBD2 (5 bases). The germline CDR1 and CDR2 sequences are SNHLY and FYNNEI. The CDR3 covers 17 residues. V dropped 2 bases and J dropped 1 base, with 14 bases sitting between them. DNA for the CDR3: TGTGCCAGCAGTGAAAGGAGGTGGCAGAAGAACACCGGGGAGCTGTTTTTT. As protein: CASSERRWQKNTGELFF.

This sequence joins TRBV29-1 and TRBJ1-2; the D gene is possibly TRBD1 (6 bases). The V end was cut by 7 bases, the J end by 4 bases, with 13 bases between. The CDR3 contains 12 residues. The germline CDR1 and CDR2 sequences are SQVTM and ANQGSEA. CDR3: CSAADRFYGYTF. The CDR3 coding sequence is TGCAGCGCCGCCGACAGGTTCTATGGCTACACCTTC.

This chain joins TRBV5-4 and TRBJ2-7, with 8 bases matching TRBD2. The germline CDR1 and CDR2 sequences are SGHNT and YYREEE (reference sequence). V was pared by 3 bases and J by 4 bases, with 9 bases of the junction left unmatched. This CDR3 is built from 15 residues. CDR3 sequence reads: CASSSLRGGLYEQYF. The CDR3 nucleotides read TGTGCCAGCAGCTCACTCCGGGGGGGACTTTACGAGCAGTACTTC.

The rearrangement uses TRBV30 and TRBJ1-2; D is uncertain. CDR1 is GTSNPN, CDR2 SVGIG, per germline (reference sequence). This CDR3 comprises 12 residues. Trimming removed 1 base from V and 4 bases from J, with 7 bases in between. The CDR3 spells CAWSARSYGYTF. CDR3 nucleotides: TGTGCCTGGAGTGCCCGGTCCTATGGCTACACCTTC.

This rearrangement joins TRBV3-1 (or the pseudogene TRBV3-2) to TRBJ2-7; 11 bases fit TRBD2. With V trimmed by 4 bases and J by 5 bases, 10 bases remained unmatched. The CDR3 is 16 amino acids. Germline-derived CDR1 and CDR2 are LGHDT and YNNKEL (reference sequence). CDR3 nucleotide sequence: TGTGCCAGCAGCCTTCGACTAGCGGGATATAATAACGAGCAGTACTTC. This codes for CASSLRLAGYNNEQYF.

V is TRBV28 and J is TRBJ1-5, with D possibly matching TRBD1 (6 bases). The CDR3 sequence is 15 residues long. The germline V and J ends were trimmed by 4 bases and 7 bases, with 17 bases remaining between them. Germline assignment: CDR1 MDHEN and CDR2 SYDVKM. The CDR3 bases are TGTGCCAGCAGTTCCCGGGCGGGGGCAGGGCAGCCCCAGCATTTT. Translating it yields CASSSRAGAGQPQHF.

The chain couples TRBV3-1 (or the pseudogene TRBV3-2) to TRBJ1-2; D call uncertain. The CDR3 loop spans 15 amino acids. Germline CDR1 and CDR2: LGHDT and YNNKEL (reference sequence). V lost 4 bases and J lost 6, with 18 bases in between. The CDR3: CASSLSGGGYNGYTF. The CDR3 bases are TGTGCCAGCAGCCTATCGGGAGGCGGGTATAATGGCTACACCTTC.

The chain carries TRBV10-2 and TRBJ1-5; D not resolved. This CDR3 has 13 residues. CDR1 is WSHSY and CDR2 is SAAADI in the germline V gene. V was clipped by 5 bases and J by 9 bases, with 14 bases between them. The DNA for the CDR3 is TGCGCCAGCAGTACGCAGGTGGTATCGCCCCAGCATTTT. Translating gives CASSTQVVSPQHF.

The chain carries TRBV6-1 and TRBJ2-5; TRBD1 aligns across 9 bases. This CDR3 is built from 15 residues. J lost 3 bases, V lost 4 bases, and 6 bases had no gene match. The germline CDR1 and CDR2 sequences are MNHNS and SASEGT. CDR3 DNA sequence: TGTGCCAGCAGTGGAGCTGGGACAGGGAAAGAGACCCAGTACTTC. The encoded protein is CASSGAGTGKETQYF.

This chain links TRBV30 with TRBJ1-4; 8 positions match TRBD1. The CDR3 extends over 16 amino acids. V dropped 0 bases and J dropped 8; count of bases not matched to a gene: 11. Germline-derived CDR1 and CDR2 are GTSNPN and SVGIG (reference sequence). The CDR3 protein is CAWSVRKTGAWEKLFF. In DNA, the CDR3 is TGTGCCTGGAGTGTAAGGAAGACAGGGGCTTGGGAAAAACTGTTTTTT. The entire variable domain, with the rest obtained from reference TRBV30 and TRBJ1-4, is as follows: SQTIHQWPATLVQPVGSPLSLECTVEGTSNPNLYWYRQAAGRGLQLLFYSVGIGQISSEVPQNLSASRPQDRQFILSSKKLLLSDSGFYLCAWSVRKTGAWEKLFFGSGTQLSVL.

The genes are TRBV10-3 and TRBJ2-7, with D possibly being TRBD2 (5 bases). V was shortened by 4 bases and J by 5 bases, with 6 bases between the two germline ends. CDR1 and CDR2 from the germline V gene are ENHRY and SYGVKD. The CDR3 totals 11 residues. CDR3 residues: CAISGRDEQYF. The CDR3 nucleotides read TGTGCCATCAGTGGGCGGGACGAGCAGTACTTC.

This rearrangement joins TRBV19 to TRBJ1-1; D is possibly TRBD1 (5 bases). The V gene's germline CDR1 is LNHDA and CDR2 SQIVND (reference sequence). CDR3 length: 14 residues. The ends were cut back, 3 bases at V and 10 bases at J, with 18 bases in the middle. CDR3 nucleotide sequence: TGTGCCAGTAGTATCCCGGGGGAAGGATTCATAGCTTTCTTT. It specifies CASSIPGEGFIAFF. The variable domain in full, with the rest retrieved from reference TRBV19 and TRBJ1-1, is DGGITQSPKYLFRKEGQNVTLSCEQNLNHDAMYWYRQDPGQGLRLIYYSQIVNDFQKGDIAEGYSVSREKKESFPLTVTSAQKNPTAFYLCASSIPGEGFIAFFGQGTRLTVV.

The chain links TRBV10-2 to TRBJ1-2; D perhaps matches TRBD1 (5 bases). Between the trimmed V and J ends, which lost 3 bases and 6 bases, there was a span of 17 bases. CDR1 WSHSY and CDR2 SAAADI come from the germline V gene. The CDR3 contains 15 residues. This CDR3 is CASSDSKGRGNGYTF. The CDR3, as DNA: TGCGCCAGCAGTGATTCGAAGGGGCGCGGAAATGGCTACACCTTC.